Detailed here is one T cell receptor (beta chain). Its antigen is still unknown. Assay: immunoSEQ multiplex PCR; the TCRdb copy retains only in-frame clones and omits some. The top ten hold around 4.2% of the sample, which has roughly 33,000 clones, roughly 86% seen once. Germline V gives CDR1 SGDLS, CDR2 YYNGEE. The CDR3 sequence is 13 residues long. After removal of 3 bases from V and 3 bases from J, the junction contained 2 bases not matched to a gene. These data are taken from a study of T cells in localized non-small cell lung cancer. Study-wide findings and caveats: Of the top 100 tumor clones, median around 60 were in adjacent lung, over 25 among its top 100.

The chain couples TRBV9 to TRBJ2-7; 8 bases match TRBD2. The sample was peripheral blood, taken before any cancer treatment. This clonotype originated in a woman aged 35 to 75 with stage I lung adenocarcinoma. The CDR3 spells CASSERGGYEQYF. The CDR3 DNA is TGTGCCAGCAGCGAACGGGGGGGCTACGAGCAGTACTTC.